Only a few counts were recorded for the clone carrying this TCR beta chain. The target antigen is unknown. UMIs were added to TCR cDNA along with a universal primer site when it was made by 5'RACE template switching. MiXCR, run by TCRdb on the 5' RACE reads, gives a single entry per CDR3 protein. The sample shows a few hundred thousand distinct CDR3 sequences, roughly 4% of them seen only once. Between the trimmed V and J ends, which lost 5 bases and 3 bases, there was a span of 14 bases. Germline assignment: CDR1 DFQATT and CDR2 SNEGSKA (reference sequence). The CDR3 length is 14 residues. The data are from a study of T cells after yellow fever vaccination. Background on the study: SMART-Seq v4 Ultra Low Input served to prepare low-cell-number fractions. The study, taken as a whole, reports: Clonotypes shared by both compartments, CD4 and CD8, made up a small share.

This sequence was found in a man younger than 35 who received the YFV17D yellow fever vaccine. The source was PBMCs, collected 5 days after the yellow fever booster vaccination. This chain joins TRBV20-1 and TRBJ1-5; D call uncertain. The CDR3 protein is CSAPSPGPNQPQHF. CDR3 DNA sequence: TGCAGTGCTCCCTCCCCCGGACCCAATCAGCCCCAGCATTTT.